Presented here are 22 T cell receptor beta chains from one specimen sequenced in a study of shared clonotypes between healthy human individuals. Generated by immunoSEQ multiplex PCR, the TCRdb table keeps only in-frame clones and is missing some. The sample lists about 1,800,000 clones; about 95% were seen once. Naivety among CD8 cells was defined by CD45RO negativity and positive CCR7 selection, thereby excluding terminally differentiated effector memory CD45RA+ cells. The specimen sequenced was naive CD8+ T cells sorted from blood. The receptors stem from a man aged 18 to 30 in good health.

The chain employs TRBV7-9 and TRBJ1-4, with 10 bases fitting TRBD1. The trim removed 1 base at V and 5 bases at J, leaving 7 bases unmatched. The CDR3 has 17 amino acids. CDR1 and CDR2 from the germline V gene are SEHNR and FQNEAQ (reference sequence). The CDR3 coding sequence is TGTGCCAGCAGCTTAGTTCGGGACAGGGGTTCAAATGAAAAACTGTTTTTT. It codes for CASSLVRDRGSNEKLFF. The full variable domain, rest sourced from reference TRBV7-9 and TRBJ1-4, is DTGVSQNPRHKITKRGQNVTFRCDPISEHNRLYWYRQTLGQGPEFLTYFQNEAQLEKSRLLSDRFSAERPKGSFSTLEIQRTEQGDSAMYLCASSLVRDRGSNEKLFFGSGTQLSVL.

Concerning this clone itself: Other nucleotide sequences from this sample produce the same CDR3. V and J are TRBV7-8 and TRBJ2-7, with TRBD2 as a possible D gene (5 bases). The CDR3 has 12 amino acids. Trimming cost V 4 bases and J 2 bases, with 6 bases left between them. Germline-derived CDR1 and CDR2 are SGHVS and FQNEAQ. CDR3: CASSSGAYEQYF. As DNA, the CDR3 is TGTGCCAGCAGCTCCGGGGCCTACGAGCAGTACTTC.

The chain recombines TRBV2 with TRBJ2-4; 8 nucleotides align to TRBD1. The germline V gene has CDR1 SNHLY and CDR2 FYNNEI. This CDR3 has 14 residues. V trimming: 4 bases; J trimming: 8 bases; junction bases outside the gene matches: 7. The DNA of the CDR3 is TGTGCCAGCAGTGGGGAAGGACAGGGATACATTCAGTACTTC. This gives the protein CASSGEGQGYIQYF.

This clone came up once. The V and J genes are TRBV4-1 and TRBJ1-1, with D possibly TRBD1 on 6 matching bases. CDR1 MGHRA and CDR2 YSYEKL come from the germline V gene. V was trimmed by 3 bases and J by 7 bases, leaving 18 bases between them. This CDR3 contains 15 residues. The CDR3 region is CASSHPETGSVEAFF. The CDR3 nucleotides are TGCGCCAGCAGCCACCCCGAAACAGGGAGTGTTGAAGCTTTCTTT.

The chain has TRBV4-3 and TRBJ2-7; D is undetermined. The CDR3 loop spans 15 amino acids. Germline loops: CDR1 LGHNA, CDR2 YSLEER. V was cut by 0 bases and J by 7 bases, with 16 bases left in between. CDR3 residues: CASSQDPGIGREQYF. CDR3 nucleotides: TGCGCCAGCAGCCAAGATCCCGGAATAGGGCGGGAGCAGTACTTC.

The chain is built from TRBV6-5 and TRBJ2-6; D unresolved. This CDR3 is built from 16 residues. Deletions cut 0 bases from V and 3 bases from J, with 9 bases between. CDR1 MNHEY and CDR2 SVGAGI come from the germline V gene. The CDR3 DNA reads TGTGCCAGCAGTTACTCGTTAGGGTATGGGGCCAACGTCCTGACTTTC. As protein: CASSYSLGYGANVLTF.

With respect to this clone: Additional DNA sequences in this sample encode the identical CDR3. This chain links TRBV15 with TRBJ1-1; D unresolved. The germline gives CDR1 LNHNV, CDR2 YYDKDF (reference sequence). The CDR3 has 12 residues. V lost 1 base and J lost 3, with 3 bases in between. CDR3 residues: CATSRGDTEAFF. The CDR3 nucleotides are TGTGCCACCAGCAGAGGAGACACTGAAGCTTTCTTT.

Worth noting for this clone: The sample carries other DNA sequences with the same CDR3. The chain carries TRBV2 and TRBJ2-7, with 13 bases identical to TRBD2. CDR1 is SNHLY and CDR2 is FYNNEI in the germline V gene. Trimming at V came to 10 bases and at J to 2 bases, leaving 2 bases not matched to a gene. The CDR3 loop spans 13 amino acids. CDR3: CATGTSGTYEQYF. The CDR3 coding sequence is TGTGCCACCGGGACTAGCGGGACCTACGAGCAGTACTTC.

For the CDR3, the DNA is TGCGCCAGCAGCCAGGGGCCTAGCGGGAGACAAGAGACCCAGTACTTC. This gives the protein CASSQGPSGRQETQYF. The chain links TRBV10-2 to TRBJ2-5; TRBD2 agrees at 10 bases. V shed 6 bases and J 2 bases; nucleotides not matched to a gene: 9. Germline assignment: CDR1 WSHSY and CDR2 SAAADI. This CDR3 comprises 16 residues.

The CDR3 coding sequence is TGTGCCAGCAGCTCTTGGGACAACTACGAGCAGTACTTC. It translates to CASSSWDNYEQYF. The V gene is TRBV13, the J gene TRBJ2-7, with a tentative D call TRBD1 (6 bases). The CDR3 sequence is 13 residues long. Deletions cut 4 bases from V and 3 bases from J, with 10 bases between. The V gene's germline CDR1 is PRHDT and CDR2 FYEKMQ (reference sequence).

The CDR3 sequence is CASTWGSSYEQYF. CDR3 in DNA: TGCGCCAGCACCTGGGGCAGCTCCTACGAGCAGTACTTC. This chain connects TRBV5-1 to TRBJ2-7, with D perhaps TRBD1 (5 bases). Trimming left V 6 bases short and J 0 bases short, with 10 bases between. Germline V lookup: CDR1 SGHRS, CDR2 YFSETQ. The length of the CDR3 is 13 residues.

The genes are TRBV5-5 and TRBJ1-6, with no clear D. V was shortened by 0 bases and J by 8 bases, with 6 bases between the two germline ends. CDR3 length: 13 residues. Germline V gene lookup returns CDR1 SGHKS and CDR2 YYEKEE (reference sequence). The CDR3 region has the DNA TGTGCCAGCAGCTTGGGGGCCGATTCACCCCTCCACTTT. This encodes CASSLGADSPLHF.

The rearrangement joins TRBV21-1 to TRBJ1-6; the D call of TRBD1 is as the table states it, not checked on the DNA. TRBV21-1 corresponds to a pseudogene. The CDR3 sequence is 15 residues long. The DNA for the CDR3 is TGTGCCAGCAGCAACCAGATCACCCTGAATTCACCCCTCCACTTT. As protein: CASSNQITLNSPLHF.

This clone was seen a single time. The genes are TRBV9 and TRBJ1-6; the D is unclear. The CDR3 has 13 amino acids. With 2 bases removed from V and 9 bases from J, the gap between germline ends came to 9 bases. CDR1 is SGDLS, CDR2 YYNGEE, per germline. The CDR3 is CASSVNGPSPLHF. In DNA, the CDR3 is TGTGCCAGCAGCGTGAACGGCCCTTCACCCCTCCACTTT.

The chain is built from TRBV7-2 and TRBJ2-7; 11 nucleotides agree with TRBD2. Per the germline V gene, CDR1 is SGHTA and CDR2 is FQGNSA. The CDR3 spans 14 residues. Trimming cost V 2 bases and J 5 bases; bases outside gene matches: 2. The CDR3 here is CASSLTSGSHEQYF. The CDR3, as DNA: TGTGCCAGCAGCTTAACTAGCGGGAGCCACGAGCAGTACTTC. The full variable domain, completed using reference TRBV7-2 and TRBJ2-7, is GAGVSQSPSNKVTEKGKDVELRCDPISGHTALYWYRQSLGQGLEFLIYFQGNSAPDKSGLPSDRFSAERTGGSVSTLTIQRTQQEDSAVYLCASSLTSGSHEQYFGPGTRLTVT.

J is TRBJ2-6 and V is TRBV27; D is unclear. Germline values: CDR1 MNHEY, CDR2 SMNVEV (reference sequence). Between the trimmed V and J ends, which lost 7 bases and 0 bases, there was a span of 19 bases. The CDR3 totals 18 residues. CDR3 loop: CASNHHRTGHSGANVLTF. As DNA, the CDR3 is TGTGCCAGCAACCACCACCGGACGGGCCACTCTGGGGCCAACGTCCTGACTTTC.

The V gene is TRBV7-9, the J gene TRBJ2-7, with a weak D call TRBD2 (5 bases). Germline CDR1 SEHNR, CDR2 FQNEAQ (reference sequence). This CDR3 contains 15 residues. V was pared by 8 bases and J by 0 bases, with 17 bases between. CDR3 sequence: CASAGGQVSSYEQYF. The CDR3 coding sequence is TGTGCCAGCGCAGGAGGTCAAGTGAGCTCCTACGAGCAGTACTTC.

V and J are TRBV9 and TRBJ1-2; 11 positions match TRBD1. CDR3 length: 20 amino acids. CDR1 SGDLS and CDR2 YYNGEE come from the germline V gene. V trimming: 0 bases; J trimming: 5 bases; junction bases outside the gene matches: 18. The CDR3 sequence is CASSVAHDPGQGGNTYGYTF. CDR3 in DNA: TGTGCCAGCAGCGTAGCCCATGACCCGGGACAGGGGGGGAATACGTATGGCTACACCTTC. Looking up the rest from reference TRBV9 and TRBJ1-2 gives the full variable domain: DSGVTQTPKHLITATGQRVTLRCSPRSGDLSVYWYQQSLDQGLQFLIQYYNGEERAKGNILERFSAQQFPDLHSELNLSSLELGDSALYFCASSVAHDPGQGGNTYGYTFGSGTRLTVV.

Points on this clone: Other DNA sequences in this specimen translate into the identical CDR3. The V and J genes are TRBV2 and TRBJ1-1; no clear D. This CDR3 has 13 residues. Germline V lookup: CDR1 SNHLY, CDR2 FYNNEI. V lost 2 bases and J 4 bases, leaving 8 bases between the germline ends. In DNA form, the CDR3 reads TGTGCCAGCAGTGAAATGGGCAGCACTGAAGCTTTCTTT. This codes for CASSEMGSTEAFF.

V gene TRBV19 combines with J gene TRBJ2-2, with 7 positions matching TRBD2. The germline CDR1 and CDR2 sequences are LNHDA and SQIVND (reference sequence). With 10 bases clipped from V and 1 base from J, the junction kept 6 bases outside the gene matches. The length of the CDR3 is 14 residues. The CDR3 coding sequence is TGTGCCATCCGGGGAGGGGAGAACACCGGGGAGCTGTTTTTT. Encoded protein: CAIRGGENTGELFF.

The chain couples TRBV7-2 to TRBJ2-1, with TRBD2 identical over 13 bases. The V segment lost 3 bases and the J segment 8 bases; nucleotides outside the gene matches: 4. Germline V gives CDR1 SGHTA, CDR2 FQGNSA. The CDR3 extends over 15 amino acids. CDR3 coding DNA: TGTGCCAGCAGCTTGGGGACTAGCGGGATCTATGAGCAGTTCTTC. This encodes CASSLGTSGIYEQFF.

A note on this clone: Other DNA variants within this sample encode the same CDR3. The rearrangement links TRBV30 to TRBJ2-2; D is unresolved. Germline CDR1 is GTSNPN and CDR2 is SVGIG (reference sequence). This CDR3 is built from 12 residues. The germline V and J ends were trimmed by 4 bases and 6 bases, with 9 bases remaining between them. For the CDR3, the DNA is TGTGCCTGGACCCTGGCCGCCGGGGAGCTGTTTTTT. Protein product: CAWTLAAGELFF.